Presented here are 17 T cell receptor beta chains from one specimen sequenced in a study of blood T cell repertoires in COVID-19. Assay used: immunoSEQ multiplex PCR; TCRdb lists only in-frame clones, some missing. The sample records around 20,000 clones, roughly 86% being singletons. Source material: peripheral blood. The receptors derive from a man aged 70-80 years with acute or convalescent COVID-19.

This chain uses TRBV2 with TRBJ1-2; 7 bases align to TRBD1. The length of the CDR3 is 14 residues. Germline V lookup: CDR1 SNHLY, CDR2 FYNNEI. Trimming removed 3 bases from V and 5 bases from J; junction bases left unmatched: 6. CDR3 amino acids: CASSEEGQPYGYTF. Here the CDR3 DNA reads TGTGCCAGCAGTGAGGAGGGACAGCCGTATGGCTACACCTTC.

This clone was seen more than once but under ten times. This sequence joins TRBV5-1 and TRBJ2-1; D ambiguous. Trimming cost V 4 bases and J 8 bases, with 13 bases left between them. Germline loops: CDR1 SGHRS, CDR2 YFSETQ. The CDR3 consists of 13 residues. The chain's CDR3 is CASSVVGFDEQFF. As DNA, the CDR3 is TGCGCCAGCAGCGTAGTTGGTTTCGATGAGCAGTTCTTC.

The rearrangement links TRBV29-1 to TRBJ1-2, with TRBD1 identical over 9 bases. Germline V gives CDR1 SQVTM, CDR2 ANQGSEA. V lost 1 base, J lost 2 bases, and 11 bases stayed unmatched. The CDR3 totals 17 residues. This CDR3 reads CSVEGSGTGLLNYGYTF. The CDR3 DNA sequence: TGCAGCGTTGAAGGGTCGGGGACAGGGTTATTAAACTATGGCTACACCTTC.

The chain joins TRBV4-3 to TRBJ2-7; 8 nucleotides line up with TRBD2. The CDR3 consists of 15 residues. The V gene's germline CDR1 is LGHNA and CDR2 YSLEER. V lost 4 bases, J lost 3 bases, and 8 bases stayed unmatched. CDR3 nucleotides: TGCGCCAGCAGCCCCCGGGGGGGGCGCGACTACGAGCAGTACTTC. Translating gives CASSPRGGRDYEQYF.

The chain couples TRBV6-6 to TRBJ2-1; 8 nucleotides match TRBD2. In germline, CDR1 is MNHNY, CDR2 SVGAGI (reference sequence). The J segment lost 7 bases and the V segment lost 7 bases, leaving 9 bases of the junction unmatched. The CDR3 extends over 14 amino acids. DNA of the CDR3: TGTGCCAGCAACGCCGGGAGGGTTGGGAATGAGCAGTTCTTC. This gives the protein CASNAGRVGNEQFF.

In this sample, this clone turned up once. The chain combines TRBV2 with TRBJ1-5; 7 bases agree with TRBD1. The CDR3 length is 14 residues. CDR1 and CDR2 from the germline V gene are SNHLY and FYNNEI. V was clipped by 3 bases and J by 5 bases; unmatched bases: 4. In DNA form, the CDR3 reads TGTGCCAGCAGTGAGGGACAGAATTATCAGCCCCAGCATTTT. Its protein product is CASSEGQNYQPQHF.

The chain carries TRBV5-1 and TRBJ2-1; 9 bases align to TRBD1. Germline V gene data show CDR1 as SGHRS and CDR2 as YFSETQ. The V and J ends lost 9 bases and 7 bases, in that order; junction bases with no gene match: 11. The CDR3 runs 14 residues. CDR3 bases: TGCGCCACCTCACAGGGGGCAGGCTCGAATGAGCAGTTCTTC. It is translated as CATSQGAGSNEQFF. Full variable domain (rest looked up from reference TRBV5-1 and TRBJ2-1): KAGVTQTPRYLIKTRGQQVTLSCSPISGHRSVSWYQQTPGQGLQFLFEYFSETQRNKGNFPGRFSGRQFSNSRSEMNVSTLELGDSALYLCATSQGAGSNEQFFGPGTRLTVL.

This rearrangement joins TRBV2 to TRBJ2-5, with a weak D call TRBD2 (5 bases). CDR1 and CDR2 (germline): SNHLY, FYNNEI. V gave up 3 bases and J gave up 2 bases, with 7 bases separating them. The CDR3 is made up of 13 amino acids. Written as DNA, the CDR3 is TGTGCCAGCAGTGAGGACTGGCAAGAGACCCAGTACTTC. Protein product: CASSEDWQETQYF.

The DNA of the CDR3 is TGTGCCATCTACGACAGGGGGCGCACCGGGGAGCTGTTTTTT. Translated, it gives CAIYDRGRTGELFF. The chain carries TRBV10-3 and TRBJ2-2, with 10 bases that match TRBD1. The germline CDR1 and CDR2 sequences are ENHRY and SYGVKD. This CDR3 spans 14 amino acids. The ends lost 8 bases at V and 4 bases at J; junction bases unmatched: 4.

The CDR3 coding sequence is TGTGCCAGCAGCTTAGGCAGGGCGACAGCCAAAAACATTCAGTACTTC. Translated: CASSLGRATAKNIQYF. V usage is TRBV11-2 and J usage is TRBJ2-4; perhaps TRBD1 as D (5 bases). The CDR3 is 16 residues long. Per germline, CDR1 SGHAT and CDR2 FQNNGV. Between the trimmed V and J ends, which lost 1 base and 0 bases, there was a span of 10 bases.

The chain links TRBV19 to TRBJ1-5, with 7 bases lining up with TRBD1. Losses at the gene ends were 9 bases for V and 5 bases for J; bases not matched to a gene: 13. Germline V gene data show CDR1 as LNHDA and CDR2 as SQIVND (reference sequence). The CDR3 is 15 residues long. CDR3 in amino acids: CASDEQQGTHQPQHF. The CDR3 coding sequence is TGTGCCAGCGACGAACAACAGGGGACTCATCAGCCCCAGCATTTT.

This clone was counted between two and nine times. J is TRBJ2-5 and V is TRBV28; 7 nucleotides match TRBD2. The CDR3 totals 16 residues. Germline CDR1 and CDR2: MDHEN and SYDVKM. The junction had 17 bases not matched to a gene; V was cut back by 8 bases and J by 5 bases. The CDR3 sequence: CASLKGRTSWGETQYF. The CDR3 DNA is TGTGCCAGCCTAAAGGGGCGGACTAGTTGGGGGGAGACCCAGTACTTC.

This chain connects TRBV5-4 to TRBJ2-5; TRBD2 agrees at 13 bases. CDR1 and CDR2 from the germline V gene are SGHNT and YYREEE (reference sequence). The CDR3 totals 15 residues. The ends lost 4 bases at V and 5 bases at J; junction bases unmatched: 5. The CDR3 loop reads CASSQGTSGKETQYF. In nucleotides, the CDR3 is TGTGCCAGCAGCCAAGGGACTAGCGGGAAGGAGACCCAGTACTTC.

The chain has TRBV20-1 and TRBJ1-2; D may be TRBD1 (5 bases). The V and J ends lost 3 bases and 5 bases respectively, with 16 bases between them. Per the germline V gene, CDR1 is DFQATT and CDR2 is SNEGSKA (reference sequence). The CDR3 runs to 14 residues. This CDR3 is CSASLRDSLYGYTF. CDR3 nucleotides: TGCAGTGCTAGTCTCCGGGACTCCCTTTATGGCTACACCTTC.

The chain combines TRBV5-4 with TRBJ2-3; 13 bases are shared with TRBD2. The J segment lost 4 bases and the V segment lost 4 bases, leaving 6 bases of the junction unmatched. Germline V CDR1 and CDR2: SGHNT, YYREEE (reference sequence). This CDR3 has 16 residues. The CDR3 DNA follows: TGTGCCAGCAGCGTGACTAGCGGGAGGTTGGCAGATACGCAGTATTTT. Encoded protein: CASSVTSGRLADTQYF. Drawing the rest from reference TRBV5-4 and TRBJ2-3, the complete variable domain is ETGVTQSPTHLIKTRGQQVTLRCSSQSGHNTVSWYQQALGQGPQFIFQYYREEENGRGNFPPRFSGLQFPNYSSELNVNALELDDSALYLCASSVTSGRLADTQYFGPGTRLTVL.

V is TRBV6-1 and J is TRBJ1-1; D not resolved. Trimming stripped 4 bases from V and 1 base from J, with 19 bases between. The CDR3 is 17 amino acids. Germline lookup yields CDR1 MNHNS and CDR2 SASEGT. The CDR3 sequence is CASSGPGISSGNTEAFF. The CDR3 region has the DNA TGTGCCAGCAGTGGTCCTGGTATCTCCTCAGGGAACACTGAAGCTTTCTTT.

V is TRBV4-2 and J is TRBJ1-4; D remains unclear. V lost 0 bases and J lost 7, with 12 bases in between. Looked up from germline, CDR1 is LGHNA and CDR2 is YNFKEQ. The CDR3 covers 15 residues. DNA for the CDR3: TGTGCCAGCAGCCAAGATCGGGGAGGGTTTGAAAAACTGTTTTTT. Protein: CASSQDRGGFEKLFF.